A selection of T cell receptor beta chains follows, all from one sample in a study of cytomegalovirus exposure and HLA in healthy donors. TCRdb keeps only in-frame clones here, not all; method: immunoSEQ multiplex PCR. The top ten hold approximately 2% of the sample, which has roughly 140,000 clones, more than 70% seen once. The sample comprised PBMCs. The receptors shown here come from a woman in her forties in good health and CMV-seronegative. CDR3s leave out the opening cysteine and the closing phenylalanine or tryptophan.

V gene	CDR3 protein
TRBV5-4	ASSLARKGRPPYEQY
TRBV21-1	ASSKAPGHKGEKLF
TRBV30	AWRILGGGARETQY
TRBV2	ASTPLALQETQY
TRBV27	ASRSPALNEKLF
TRBV5-1	ASSSDKNTEAF
TRBV5-5	ASSRPGTRHEKLF
TRBV6-5	ASSLQVTNSPLH
TRBV10-2	ASNPGLVYEQY
TRBV27	ASSITPGTGLGYT
TRBV2	ASSELAVQETQY
TRBV10-3	AISVAGGNTIY
TRBV6-6	ASSYHTGGKTYEQY
TRBV6-5	ASTVDRALRETQY
TRBV5-1	ASAYGQGQETQY
TRBV2	AQERRGNTIY